One sample yielded the 8 T cell receptor beta chains listed below, sequenced in a study of T cells after yellow fever vaccination (dated 2019 in TCRdb). Libraries were made using 5' RACE. Sequencing was performed on an Illumina HiSeq 2500. TCRdb ran its own pipeline on the public reads, namely fastp trimming at Q25 and MiXCR clone calling, and kept in-frame beta chains. Each entry is one CDR3 protein sequence, shown with its most common DNA and genes. Recorded for this sample are hundreds of thousands of distinct CDR3 sequences; around an eighth of them occurred a single time. The leading ten clones occupy about 15% of the sample. What this sample's treatment or condition label stands for: live attenuated yellow fever vaccine strain. Sequences were derived from PBMCs, sampled on the day of the yellow fever booster vaccination. Every receptor here comes from a man aged 30 to 39 who received the YFV17D yellow fever vaccine.

This clonotype was counted a few times. The chain recombines TRBV15 with TRBJ2-1; 7 positions agree with TRBD1. The V segment lost 2 bases and the J segment 13 bases; nucleotides outside the gene matches: 8. The CDR3 is 13 residues long. Germline assignment: CDR1 LNHNV and CDR2 YYDKDF (reference sequence). The CDR3 coding sequence is TGTGCCACCAGCAGACATAACCGGGACAGTCAGTTCTTC. It codes for CATSRHNRDSQFF.

This clonotype appeared many times. V gene TRBV6-2 or TRBV6-3 combines with J gene TRBJ2-2, with D perhaps being TRBD1 or TRBD2 (5 bases each). Per the germline V gene, CDR1 is MNHEY and CDR2 is SVGEGT. V shed 6 bases and J shed 3 bases, with 11 bases lying between them. This CDR3 is 14 amino acids long. The CDR3 nucleotides read TGTGCCAGCAGGTCCGGGACGTACACCGGGGAGCTGTTTTTT. Translating it yields CASRSGTYTGELFF.

This clonotype was seen many times. The rearrangement joins TRBV4-3 to TRBJ2-3, with 9 bases matching TRBD1. Germline V gives CDR1 LGHNA, CDR2 YSLEER. The V gene end was trimmed by 4 bases and the J gene end by 4 bases; junction bases not matched to a gene: 9. This CDR3 is 16 amino acids long. The CDR3 sequence is CASSPVPGQGSDTQYF. The CDR3 DNA reads TGCGCCAGCAGCCCAGTCCCGGGACAGGGTTCAGATACGCAGTATTTT.

This clonotype was recorded a few times. The chain carries TRBV10-3 and TRBJ2-1; 9 bases line up with TRBD2. With 6 bases clipped from V and 7 bases from J, the junction kept 7 bases outside the gene matches. Germline V gene sequence: CDR1 ENHRY, CDR2 SYGVKD. This CDR3 spans 14 amino acids. DNA of the CDR3: TGTGCCATCAGGGCGGCGGCGGGAGGGAATGAGCAGTTCTTC. Its translation is CAIRAAAGGNEQFF.

The chain carries TRBV20-1 and TRBJ2-2; possibly TRBD2 for D (6 bases). The germline CDR1 and CDR2 sequences are DFQATT and SNEGSKA (reference sequence). V was pared by 3 bases and J by 6 bases, with 8 bases between. This CDR3 contains 12 residues. The CDR3 region has the DNA TGCAGTGCTAGCGGGACTTCCGGGGAGCTGTTTTTT. It encodes CSASGTSGELFF.

This clonotype was recorded at least ten times. The J gene is TRBJ2-2, the V gene TRBV10-3; D call uncertain. Germline V gene data show CDR1 as ENHRY and CDR2 as SYGVKD. Trimming pared 3 bases from V and 4 bases from J, leaving 12 bases between. The CDR3 sequence is 15 residues long. CDR3 protein: CAISDSISGTGELFF. The CDR3 DNA reads as TGTGCCATCAGTGATTCAATATCGGGCACCGGGGAGCTGTTTTTT.

This clonotype has at least ten counts. The chain is built from TRBV2 and TRBJ1-2, with 7 bases fitting TRBD1. CDR3 size: 18 residues. The V gene end was trimmed by 11 bases and the J gene end by 1 base; junction bases not matched to a gene: 22. Germline CDR1 is SNHLY and CDR2 is FYNNEI. CDR3 in amino acids: CAFCYYSLRDSHNYGYTF. The CDR3 coding sequence is TGTGCCTTCTGTTATTACTCGCTCCGGGACAGCCATAACTATGGCTACACCTTC.

The chain links TRBV18 to TRBJ1-1; D call uncertain. CDR1 is KGHSH, CDR2 LQKENI, per germline. Trimming pared 0 bases from V and 6 bases from J, leaving 5 bases between. CDR3 length: 12 amino acids. CDR3 sequence (DNA): TGTGCCAGCTCACCACCCGGATCTGAAGCTTTCTTT. Amino acid sequence: CASSPPGSEAFF.